This T cell receptor (beta chain) originates from a study of T cell responses to AZD1222 COVID-19 vaccine. Findings of the study overall: None of the repertoires were sampled until the peak T cell response had passed. Seropositive status at baseline applied to only 6 or 7 AZD1222 recipients. Of spike-specific TCRs, nearly half reportedly target regions left unmutated in variants.

A word on this clone: Its antigen is unidentified.

V lost 1 base, J lost 6 bases, and 16 bases lay in between. There are 16 residues in the CDR3. The germline V gene has CDR1 SGHDN and CDR2 FVKESK. Whether given at about 4 or about 12 weeks, second doses were pooled. Measured with immunoSEQ multiplex PCR; TCRdb has only the in-frame clones, and not every one. Among 150,000 to 200,000 clones listed, approximately 94% were seen once. The source was peripheral blood, collected 28 days after the second AZD1222 dose. The TCR comes from an adult who received the AZD1222 COVID-19 vaccine. The chain links TRBV14 to TRBJ2-1, with D possibly being TRBD2 (6 bases). The CDR3 loop is CASSQVLGGLGNEQFF. For the CDR3, the DNA is TGTGCCAGCAGCCAAGTTTTAGGAGGGTTGGGCAATGAGCAGTTCTTC.